This TCR beta chain was identified during a study of CD4 T cells in relation to SARS-CoV-2 and coronaviruses. On the study more broadly: After 10 days of antigen culture, PBMC TCR beta CDR3s were sequenced.

As to this clone: Its target is unknown.

Sequencing used immunoSEQ multiplex PCR; TCRdb keeps in-frame clones, though not all of them. The data show about 23,000 clones, with 76% seen just once and approximately 28% held by the top ten. Study observations and caveats: Monoreactive clones expanded significantly more to SARS-CoV-2 than crossreactive clones did. No crossreactivity against non-spike viral proteins was tested here. Pre-pandemic and post-infection samples never came from the same donor.

Unexposed donor CD4+ T cells date from 2011-2018, before the COVID-19 pandemic. CD4+ T cells were isolated from the cells after around eleven days of culture. From germline, CDR1 is LGHDT and CDR2 YNNKEL (reference sequence). The J segment lost 3 bases and the V segment lost 0 bases, leaving 8 bases of the junction unmatched. The CDR3 runs 16 residues. This TCR was recovered from a human donor in good health. Material for sequencing was CD4+ T cells from PBMCs, cultured in vitro. The V call is TRBV3-1 (or the pseudogene TRBV3-2), the J call TRBJ2-7, with TRBD2 matching 7 bases. CDR3 sequence: CASSQDAGDISYEQYF. The CDR3 coding sequence is TGTGCCAGCAGCCAAGATGCGGGGGATATAAGCTACGAGCAGTACTTC.